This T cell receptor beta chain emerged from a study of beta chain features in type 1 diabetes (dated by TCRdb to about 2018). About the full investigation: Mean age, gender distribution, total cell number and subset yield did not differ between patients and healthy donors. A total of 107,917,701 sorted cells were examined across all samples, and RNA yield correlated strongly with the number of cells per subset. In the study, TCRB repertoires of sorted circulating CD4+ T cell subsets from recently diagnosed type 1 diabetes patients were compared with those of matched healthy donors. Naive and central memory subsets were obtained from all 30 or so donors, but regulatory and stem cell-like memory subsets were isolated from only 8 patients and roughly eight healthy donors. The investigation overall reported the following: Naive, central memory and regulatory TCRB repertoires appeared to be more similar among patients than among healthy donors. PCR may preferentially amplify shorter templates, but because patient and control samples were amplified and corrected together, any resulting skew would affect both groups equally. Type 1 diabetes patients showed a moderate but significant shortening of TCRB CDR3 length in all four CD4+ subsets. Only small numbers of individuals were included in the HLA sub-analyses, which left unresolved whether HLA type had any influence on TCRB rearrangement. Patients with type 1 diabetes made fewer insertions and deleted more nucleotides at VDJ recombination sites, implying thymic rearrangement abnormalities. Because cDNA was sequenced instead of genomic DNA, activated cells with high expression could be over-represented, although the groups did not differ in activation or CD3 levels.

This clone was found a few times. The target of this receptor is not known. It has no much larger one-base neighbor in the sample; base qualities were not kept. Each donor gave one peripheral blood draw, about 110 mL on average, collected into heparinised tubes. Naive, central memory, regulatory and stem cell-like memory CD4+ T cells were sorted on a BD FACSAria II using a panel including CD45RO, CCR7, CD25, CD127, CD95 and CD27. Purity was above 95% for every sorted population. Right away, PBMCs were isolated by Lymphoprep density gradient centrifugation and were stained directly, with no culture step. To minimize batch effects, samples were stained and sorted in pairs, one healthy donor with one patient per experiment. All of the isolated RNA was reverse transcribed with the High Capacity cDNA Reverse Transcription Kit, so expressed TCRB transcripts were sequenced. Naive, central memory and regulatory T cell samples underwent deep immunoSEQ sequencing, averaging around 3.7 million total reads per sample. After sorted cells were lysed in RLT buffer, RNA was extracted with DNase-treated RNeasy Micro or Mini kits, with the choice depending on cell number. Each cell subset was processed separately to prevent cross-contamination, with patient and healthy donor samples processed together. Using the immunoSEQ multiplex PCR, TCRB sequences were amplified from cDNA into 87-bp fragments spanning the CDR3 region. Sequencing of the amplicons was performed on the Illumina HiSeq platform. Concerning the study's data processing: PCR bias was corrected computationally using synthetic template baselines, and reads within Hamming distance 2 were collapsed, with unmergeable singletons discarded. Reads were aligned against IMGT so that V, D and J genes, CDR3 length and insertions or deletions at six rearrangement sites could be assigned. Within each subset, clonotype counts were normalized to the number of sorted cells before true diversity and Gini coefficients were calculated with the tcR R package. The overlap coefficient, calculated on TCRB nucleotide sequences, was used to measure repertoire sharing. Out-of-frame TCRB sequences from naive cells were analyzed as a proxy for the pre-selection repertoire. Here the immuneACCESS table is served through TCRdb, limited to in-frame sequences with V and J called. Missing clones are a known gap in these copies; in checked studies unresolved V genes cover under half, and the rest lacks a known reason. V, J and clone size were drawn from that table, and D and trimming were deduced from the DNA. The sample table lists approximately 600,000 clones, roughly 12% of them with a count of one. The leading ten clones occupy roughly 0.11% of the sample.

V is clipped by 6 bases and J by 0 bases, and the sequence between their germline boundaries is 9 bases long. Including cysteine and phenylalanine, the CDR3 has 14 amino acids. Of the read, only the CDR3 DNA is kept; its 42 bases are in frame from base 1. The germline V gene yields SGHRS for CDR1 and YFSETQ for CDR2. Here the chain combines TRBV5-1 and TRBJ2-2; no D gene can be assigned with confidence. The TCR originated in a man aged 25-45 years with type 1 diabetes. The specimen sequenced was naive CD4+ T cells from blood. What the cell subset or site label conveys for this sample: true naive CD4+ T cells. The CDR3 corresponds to CASTLLSNTGELFF. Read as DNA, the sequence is TGCGCCAGCACGCTACTTTCGAACACCGGGGAGCTGTTTTTT. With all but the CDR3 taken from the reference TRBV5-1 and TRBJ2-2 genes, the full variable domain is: KAGVTQTPRYLIKTRGQQVTLSCSPISGHRSVSWYQQTPGQGLQFLFEYFSETQRNKGNFPGRFSGRQFSNSRSEMNVSTLELGDSALYLCASTLLSNTGELFFGEGSRLTVL.